This entry features one TCR beta chain sequence. Its specificity is not known. This specimen belongs to a study of CD8+ T cells in alopecia areata. Study details: Treated patients' severity was scored by percentage of affected scalp area.

Study conclusions and caveats: Affected lesional scalp, above all in alopecia totalis/universalis, was more clonal than normal scalp.

As to treatment: oral pan-JAK inhibitor, 5-10 mg twice daily. Lesional scalp punch biopsies and peripheral blood were collected from alopecia areata patients. The J segment lost 1 base and the V segment lost 6 bases, leaving 3 bases of the junction unmatched. The CDR3 totals 15 residues. After isolation, RNA underwent reverse transcription to generate cDNA as the sequencing template. Sequencing used immunoSEQ multiplex PCR; TCRdb keeps in-frame clones, though not all of them. This table holds about 110,000 clones, roughly 50% found once. The clonotype was recovered from a human donor with alopecia areata. The chain links TRBV23-1 to TRBJ2-2, with 9 bases fitting TRBD1. TRBV23-1 is an ORF for which the function is uncertain. The source was CD8+ T cells sorted from blood, collected at week 24, from a patient treated with tofacitinib. The CDR3 is CASRGTGQNTGELFF. Written as DNA, the CDR3 is TGCGCCAGCAGGGGGACAGGGCAGAACACCGGGGAGCTGTTTTTT.